These 32 T cell receptor beta chains were sequenced from one sample in a study of CD8+ T cells in alopecia areata. Documented treatment: oral pan-JAK inhibitor, 5-10 mg twice daily. cDNA prepared by RNA extraction and subsequent reverse transcription served as the template for sequencing. The method was immunoSEQ multiplex PCR; TCRdb's version includes in-frame clones alone and lacks a portion of them. The table records 130,000 or so clones, approximately 86% of them present only once. The sequenced sample was CD8+ T cells sorted from blood, obtained at week 4, from a patient treated with tofacitinib. The source is a human donor with alopecia areata.

This clone was counted once. The chain combines TRBV4-2 with TRBJ2-6; 12 bases match TRBD2. The length of the CDR3 is 18 residues. CDR1 and CDR2 from the germline V gene are LGHNA and YNFKEQ. J was trimmed by 0 bases and V by 1 base; bases with no gene match: 1. CDR3 DNA sequence: TGTGCCAGCAGCCAAGGACTAGCGGGGGACTCTGGGGCCAACGTCCTGACTTTC. This sequence encodes CASSQGLAGDSGANVLTF.

The CDR3, as DNA: TGCGCCAGCAGCTTTGGCAGATACACCGGGGAGCTGTTTTTT. Protein product: CASSFGRYTGELFF. The chain recombines TRBV5-1 with TRBJ2-2; D is unclear. In germline, CDR1 is SGHRS, CDR2 YFSETQ. V was pared by 2 bases and J by 3 bases, with 8 bases between. There are 14 residues in the CDR3.

CDR3: CASSSLEKLFF. CDR3 coding DNA: TGTGCCAGCAGTAGCCTGGAAAAACTGTTTTTT. This chain joins TRBV25-1 and TRBJ1-4; D is uncertain. The CDR3 has 11 residues. Trimming removed 5 bases at V and 8 bases at J, with 6 bases between. Germline CDR1 is MGHDK and CDR2 is SYGVNS.

This clone showed up just once. The J gene is TRBJ2-1, the V gene TRBV7-9, with 10 nucleotides matching TRBD2. J was trimmed by 4 bases and V by 2 bases; bases with no gene match: 5. CDR1 and CDR2 from the germline V gene are SEHNR and FQNEAQ (reference sequence). The CDR3 extends over 16 amino acids. The CDR3 loop reads CASSLRTSGEYNEQFF. Here the CDR3 DNA reads TGTGCCAGCAGCTTACGGACTAGCGGAGAGTACAATGAGCAGTTCTTC. The whole variable domain, remainder taken from reference TRBV7-9 and TRBJ2-1, is DTGVSQNPRHKITKRGQNVTFRCDPISEHNRLYWYRQTLGQGPEFLTYFQNEAQLEKSRLLSDRFSAERPKGSFSTLEIQRTEQGDSAMYLCASSLRTSGEYNEQFFGPGTRLTVL.

This chain connects TRBV10-2 to TRBJ2-2; TRBD1 matches at 10 bases. Germline CDR1 WSHSY, CDR2 SAAADI. With 3 bases clipped from V and 0 bases from J, the junction kept 4 bases outside the gene matches. The CDR3 has 17 amino acids. The CDR3 DNA follows: TGCGCCAGCAGTGATCTTGGGACAGGGGCGAACACCGGGGAGCTGTTTTTT. This sequence encodes CASSDLGTGANTGELFF.

This sequence joins TRBV29-1 and TRBJ2-2; D unclear. The CDR3 totals 13 residues. With 6 bases removed from V and 5 bases from J, the gap between germline ends came to 13 bases. Germline V gives CDR1 SQVTM, CDR2 ANQGSEA. The CDR3 reads CSVWPGRTGELFF. The CDR3 nucleotides are TGCAGCGTCTGGCCGGGCAGGACCGGGGAGCTGTTTTTT.

The CDR3 loop reads CASSVEGGLAGGHEQFF. CDR3 DNA sequence: TGTGCCAGCAGCGTAGAAGGGGGACTAGCGGGAGGTCATGAGCAGTTCTTC. J is TRBJ2-1 and V is TRBV9; TRBD2 matches 15 bases. Germline-derived CDR1 and CDR2 are SGDLS and YYNGEE. There are 17 residues in the CDR3. J was trimmed by 8 bases and V by 0 bases; bases with no gene match: 6. Variable domain in full (rest from reference TRBV9 and TRBJ2-1): DSGVTQTPKHLITATGQRVTLRCSPRSGDLSVYWYQQSLDQGLQFLIQYYNGEERAKGNILERFSAQQFPDLHSELNLSSLELGDSALYFCASSVEGGLAGGHEQFFGPGTRLTVL.

The V gene is TRBV6-1, the J gene TRBJ2-7; 7 positions match TRBD1. Looked up from germline, CDR1 is MNHNS and CDR2 is SASEGT. The CDR3 length is 16 residues. V dropped 3 bases and J dropped 4; count of bases not matched to a gene: 12. In nucleotides, the CDR3 is TGTGCCAGCAGTGACCAAGGACAGGTTTCGCCTTACGAGCAGTACTTC. It encodes CASSDQGQVSPYEQYF.

CDR3 in amino acids: CSVQTRGSDSYNEQFF. The DNA for the CDR3 is TGCAGCGTCCAAACCAGGGGGAGTGACTCCTACAATGAGCAGTTCTTC. The chain couples TRBV29-1 to TRBJ2-1; 7 bases agree with TRBD1. Germline CDR1 and CDR2: SQVTM and ANQGSEA. Trimming cost V 6 bases and J 0 bases; bases outside gene matches: 11. CDR3 length: 16 residues.

The CDR3 spells CASSQEGVDEQYF. The CDR3 bases are TGCGCCAGCAGCCAAGAGGGGGTGGACGAGCAGTACTTC. This rearrangement joins TRBV4-1 to TRBJ2-7; D tentatively fits TRBD1 or TRBD2 (5 bases each). This CDR3 region has 13 residues. With 0 bases removed from V and 5 bases from J, the gap between germline ends came to 8 bases. The V gene's germline CDR1 is MGHRA and CDR2 YSYEKL.

CDR3 amino acids: CASSLSKDRTQTGTDTQYF. Here the CDR3 DNA reads TGTGCCAGCAGCTTGTCCAAAGACAGGACTCAAACAGGCACAGATACGCAGTATTTT. The chain employs TRBV5-8 and TRBJ2-3; D perhaps matches TRBD1 (6 bases). The V and J ends lost 1 base and 1 base respectively, with 22 bases between them. CDR3 size: 19 residues. Germline CDR1 reads SGHTS; CDR2 reads YDEGEE.

V usage is TRBV4-1 and J usage is TRBJ2-7, with a weak D call TRBD2 (6 bases). The CDR3 contains 18 residues. V was cut by 0 bases and J by 2 bases, with 20 bases left in between. Germline lookup yields CDR1 MGHRA and CDR2 YSYEKL. CDR3 DNA: TGCGCCAGCAGCCAAGATCGGCCGGGGCGGGACCTAACCTACGAGCAGTACTTC. It encodes CASSQDRPGRDLTYEQYF.

V usage is TRBV2 and J usage is TRBJ2-4; D unclear. CDR1 and CDR2 (germline): SNHLY, FYNNEI. The CDR3 consists of 16 residues. Between the trimmed V and J ends, which lost 1 base and 4 bases, there was a span of 14 bases. The CDR3 DNA reads TGTGCCAGCAGTGAAGAATTTTCGGCAGGAAAAAACATTCAGTACTTC. This sequence encodes CASSEEFSAGKNIQYF.

Regarding this clone: At the DNA level, this CDR3 is encoded by other sequences in the same sample as well. The rearrangement joins TRBV19 to TRBJ2-1; no definite D call. This CDR3 has 12 amino acids. Germline V gene data show CDR1 as LNHDA and CDR2 as SQIVND (reference sequence). The V gene lost 3 bases and the J gene lost 4 bases, with 4 bases spanning the gap. The CDR3 sequence is CASSIGYNEQFF. In DNA, the CDR3 is TGTGCCAGTAGTATTGGGTACAATGAGCAGTTCTTC. Full variable domain (outside the CDR3, taken from reference TRBV19 and TRBJ2-1): DGGITQSPKYLFRKEGQNVTLSCEQNLNHDAMYWYRQDPGQGLRLIYYSQIVNDFQKGDIAEGYSVSREKKESFPLTVTSAQKNPTAFYLCASSIGYNEQFFGPGTRLTVL.

The chain joins TRBV6-1 to TRBJ2-3; no reliable D call. From germline, CDR1 is MNHNS and CDR2 SASEGT. This CDR3 region has 13 residues. The ends were cut back, 3 bases at V and 4 bases at J, with 8 bases in the middle. For the CDR3, the DNA is TGTGCCAGCAGTGATCTAGGGCCAGATACGCAGTATTTT. Amino acid sequence: CASSDLGPDTQYF.

The genes are TRBV5-1 and TRBJ2-7; tentatively, D is TRBD1 or TRBD2 (5 bases each). The CDR3 consists of 17 residues. Between the trimmed V and J ends, which lost 1 base and 2 bases, there was a span of 19 bases. The germline CDR1 and CDR2 sequences are SGHRS and YFSETQ. CDR3 in amino acids: CASSLIISGTTTYEQYF. The CDR3 bases are TGCGCCAGCAGCTTGATTATCTCCGGGACGACCACCTACGAGCAGTACTTC.

The chain is built from TRBV29-1 and TRBJ1-2; D unresolved. This CDR3 is 11 amino acids long. Per germline, CDR1 SQVTM and CDR2 ANQGSEA. The V and J ends lost 2 bases and 3 bases respectively, with 4 bases between them. In DNA, the CDR3 is TGCAGCGTTGAAAGGGACTATGGCTACACCTTC. Amino acids: CSVERDYGYTF.

The chain recombines TRBV30 with TRBJ2-7, with D unresolved. This CDR3 is built from 11 residues. Germline lookup yields CDR1 GTSNPN and CDR2 SVGIG (reference sequence). V was cut by 1 base and J by 3 bases, with 4 bases left in between. CDR3 DNA: TGTGCCTGGAGTGACCTCTACGAGCAGTACTTC. Protein sequence: CAWSDLYEQYF.

This clone showed up just a few times. J is TRBJ2-7 and V is TRBV10-3; a possible D gene is TRBD1 (5 bases). Per germline, CDR1 ENHRY and CDR2 SYGVKD. Trimming stripped 6 bases from V and 6 bases from J, with 18 bases between. The CDR3 spans 14 residues. CDR3 in DNA: TGTGCCATCAGCGACCTAGACAGTACTGGCGAGCAGTACTTC. As protein: CAISDLDSTGEQYF.

The chain uses TRBV5-1 and TRBJ2-7, with TRBD1 matching over 7 bases. CDR1 and CDR2 from the germline V gene are SGHRS and YFSETQ. The CDR3 contains 13 residues. V was pared by 3 bases and J by 2 bases, with 2 bases of the junction left unmatched. The CDR3 region is CASSYGTAYEQYF. CDR3 bases: TGCGCCAGCAGCTACGGGACAGCCTACGAGCAGTACTTC.

J is TRBJ1-1 and V is TRBV7-9; 8 bases align to TRBD1. The CDR3 length is 16 residues. Looked up from germline, CDR1 is SEHNR and CDR2 is FQNEAQ (reference sequence). V shed 4 bases, J shed 3 bases, and the junction held 10 bases outside the gene matches. CDR3 residues: CASSSDREGADTEAFF. The CDR3 DNA reads as TGTGCCAGCAGCTCGGACAGGGAGGGCGCCGACACTGAAGCTTTCTTT. The full variable domain, in which reference TRBV7-9 and TRBJ1-1 provide the parts outside the CDR3, is DTGVSQNPRHKITKRGQNVTFRCDPISEHNRLYWYRQTLGQGPEFLTYFQNEAQLEKSRLLSDRFSAERPKGSFSTLEIQRTEQGDSAMYLCASSSDREGADTEAFFGQGTRLTVV.

The chain employs TRBV6-1 and TRBJ1-5; D is possibly TRBD1 (5 bases). Germline-derived CDR1 and CDR2 are MNHNS and SASEGT. The V end lost 0 bases, the J end lost 7 bases, and 10 bases lay between the germline ends. The CDR3 length is 14 residues. The CDR3 loop reads CASSEAPGPQPQHF. The CDR3 nucleotides are TGTGCCAGCAGTGAAGCACCGGGGCCCCAGCCCCAGCATTTT.

The rearrangement uses TRBV7-3 and TRBJ2-2; TRBD1 might be the D (5 bases). Germline loops: CDR1 SGHTA, CDR2 FQGTGA. The CDR3 covers 16 residues. Trimming stripped 0 bases from V and 1 base from J, with 9 bases between. CDR3 residues: CASSLTRTKNTGELFF. Written as DNA, the CDR3 is TGTGCCAGCAGCTTAACCCGGACAAAGAACACCGGGGAGCTGTTTTTT. The complete variable domain, with remaining parts taken from reference TRBV7-3 and TRBJ2-2, reads GAGVSQTPSNKVTEKGKYVELRCDPISGHTALYWYRQSLGQGPEFLIYFQGTGAADDSGLPNDRFFAVRPEGSVSTLKIQRTERGDSAVYLCASSLTRTKNTGELFFGEGSRLTVL.

The chain uses TRBV5-1 and TRBJ1-4; 9 nucleotides align to TRBD1. Trimming at V came to 3 bases and at J to 8 bases, leaving 5 bases not matched to a gene. CDR1 is SGHRS and CDR2 is YFSETQ in the germline V gene. This CDR3 is 14 amino acids long. The CDR3 DNA reads TGCGCCAGCAGCTCGGGACAGGGCGACGAAAAACTGTTTTTT. This translates into CASSSGQGDEKLFF. Full variable domain (remainder filled in from reference TRBV5-1 and TRBJ1-4): KAGVTQTPRYLIKTRGQQVTLSCSPISGHRSVSWYQQTPGQGLQFLFEYFSETQRNKGNFPGRFSGRQFSNSRSEMNVSTLELGDSALYLCASSSGQGDEKLFFGSGTQLSVL.

This chain joins TRBV5-1 and TRBJ2-1; 13 nucleotides align to TRBD2. CDR1 is SGHRS and CDR2 is YFSETQ in the germline V gene. V shed 0 bases and J 9 bases; nucleotides not matched to a gene: 9. This CDR3 region has 17 residues. Written as DNA, the CDR3 is TGCGCCAGCAGCTTGGGACTAGCGGGGGGCGAGGGAGCTGAGCAGTTCTTC. Translated: CASSLGLAGGEGAEQFF.

As concerns this clone: Additional DNA sequences in this sample encode the identical CDR3. V is TRBV19 and J is TRBJ2-7, with no clear D. This CDR3 spans 11 amino acids. Trimming shortened V by 7 bases and J by 0 bases, and 4 bases separated the two germline ends. CDR1 is LNHDA, CDR2 SQIVND, per germline (reference sequence). CDR3 loop: CASTDSYEQYF. The CDR3 DNA follows: TGTGCCAGTACGGACTCCTACGAGCAGTACTTC.

The rearrangement joins TRBV29-1 to TRBJ2-7; 7 bases match TRBD1. The CDR3 has 13 amino acids. Per the germline V gene, CDR1 is SQVTM and CDR2 is ANQGSEA. V trimming: 4 bases; J trimming: 5 bases; junction bases outside the gene matches: 8. This chain's CDR3 is CSVGADRDNEQYF. CDR3 bases: TGCAGCGTTGGGGCTGACAGGGACAACGAGCAGTACTTC.

The chain links TRBV30 to TRBJ2-2; the D is unclear. Germline assignment: CDR1 GTSNPN and CDR2 SVGIG (reference sequence). Trimming removed 0 bases from V and 0 bases from J, with 17 bases in between. This CDR3 spans 18 amino acids. CDR3 sequence reads: CAWSVDQAINANTGELFF. CDR3 nucleotide sequence: TGTGCCTGGAGTGTGGATCAGGCGATCAACGCGAACACCGGGGAGCTGTTTTTT.

This clone was seen only a few times. The chain is built from TRBV29-1 and TRBJ2-3; D remains unclear. Trimming shortened V by 0 bases and J by 2 bases, and 12 bases separated the two germline ends. CDR1 and CDR2 from the germline V gene are SQVTM and ANQGSEA. CDR3 size: 15 residues. CDR3 coding DNA: TGCAGCGTTGAAGATCTTGAAGCAAACACAGATACGCAGTATTTT. Protein: CSVEDLEANTDTQYF.

The chain recombines TRBV4-1 with TRBJ2-7, with D perhaps matching TRBD2 (6 bases). This CDR3 spans 16 amino acids. Germline CDR1 reads MGHRA; CDR2 reads YSYEKL. Trimming left V 0 bases short and J 0 bases short, with 12 bases between. The CDR3 loop reads CASSQDPGVPSYEQYF. CDR3 nucleotides: TGCGCCAGCAGCCAAGATCCGGGGGTGCCCTCCTACGAGCAGTACTTC.

The chain has TRBV27 and TRBJ2-3; 8 bases align to TRBD2. The length of the CDR3 is 15 residues. Trimming took 6 bases from V and 6 from J; bases not matched to a gene: 11. Germline CDR1 is MNHEY and CDR2 is SMNVEV (reference sequence). CDR3 nucleotide sequence: TGTGCCAGCAGAGTGGGGACTAGGGGTTTCGATACGCAGTATTTT. It encodes CASRVGTRGFDTQYF.

A few counts support this clone. This sequence joins TRBV9 and TRBJ2-1, with a tentative D call TRBD2 (5 bases). This CDR3 spans 15 amino acids. Trimming removed 1 base at V and 0 bases at J, with 8 bases between. Germline V gives CDR1 SGDLS, CDR2 YYNGEE. As DNA, the CDR3 is TGTGCCAGCAGCGTAAGGAGCGGCTCCTACAATGAGCAGTTCTTC. It translates to CASSVRSGSYNEQFF.